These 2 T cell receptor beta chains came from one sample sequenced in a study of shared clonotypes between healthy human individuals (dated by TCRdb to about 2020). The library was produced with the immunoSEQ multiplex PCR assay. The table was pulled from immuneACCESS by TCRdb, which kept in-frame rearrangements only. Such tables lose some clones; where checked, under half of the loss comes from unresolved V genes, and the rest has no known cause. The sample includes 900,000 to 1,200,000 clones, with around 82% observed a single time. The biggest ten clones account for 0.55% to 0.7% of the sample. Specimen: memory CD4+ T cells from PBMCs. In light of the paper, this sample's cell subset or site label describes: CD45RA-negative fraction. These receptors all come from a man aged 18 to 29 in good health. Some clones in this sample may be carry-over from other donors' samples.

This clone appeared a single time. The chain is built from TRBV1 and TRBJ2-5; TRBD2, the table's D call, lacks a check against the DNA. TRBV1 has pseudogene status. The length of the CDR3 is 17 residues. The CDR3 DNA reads TGCACCAGCAGCCAGGACCGAGCGGTAGAACCGGGAGAGACCCAGTACTTC. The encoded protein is CTSSQDRAVEPGETQYF.

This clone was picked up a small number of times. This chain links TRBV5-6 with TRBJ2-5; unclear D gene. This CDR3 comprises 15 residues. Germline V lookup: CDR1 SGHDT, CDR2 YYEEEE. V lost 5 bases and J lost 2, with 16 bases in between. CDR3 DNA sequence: TGTGCCAGCAGACCAGAACTCAACTTACAAGAGACCCAGTACTTC. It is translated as CASRPELNLQETQYF. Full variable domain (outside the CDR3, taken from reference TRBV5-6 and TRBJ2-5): DAGVTQSPTHLIKTRGQQVTLRCSPKSGHDTVSWYQQALGQGPQFIFQYYEEEERQRGNFPDRFSGHQFPNYSSELNVNALLLGDSALYLCASRPELNLQETQYFGPGTRLLVL.